This T cell receptor (beta chain) was profiled in a study of human T cells and chemical hapten exposure. Study findings and constraints: Relative to controls, expanded TCRs formed significantly more large CDR3 similarity clusters. With DPC sensitization, TCRs exceeding 1 in 1000 frequency showed no change.

As for time point: patch test 2, 6 weeks after DPC sensitization. Specified treatment: therapeutic diphenylcyclopropenone sensitization with weekly scalp DPC. TCRdb reanalysed the RACE reads using MiXCR and keeps one entry per CDR3 protein. This repertoire shows some 96,000 distinct CDR3 sequences, 9% to 9.5% found once; its top ten account for 2% to 2.5%. The table lists this clonotype with many counts. Its antigen is as yet unknown. The CDR3 has 15 amino acids. Trimming cost V 5 bases and J 10 bases; bases outside gene matches: 9. Germline V gene lookup returns CDR1 SGHNT and CDR2 YYREEE (reference sequence).

This chain joins TRBV5-4 and TRBJ2-1; 13 nucleotides align to TRBD2. The specimen was whole blood, collected in connection with sensitization to the hapten diphenylcyclopropenone (DPC). This TCR was sampled from a woman in her 40s with alopecia areata. Some clones in this sample may be carry-over from other donors' samples. The DNA for the CDR3 is TGTGCCAGCAGTTTTGGACTAGCGGGAGCGCAGGAGCAGTTCTTC. This codes for CASSFGLAGAQEQFF.